This TCR beta chain derives from a study of blood T cells in healthy people across ages. The CDR3 runs to 17 residues. Germline V CDR1 and CDR2: LGHNT, FRNRAP. With 0 bases clipped from V and 3 bases from J, the junction kept 5 bases outside the gene matches. Primed by a sample-barcoded 5' primer and a J-beta primer mix, a second PCR proceeded for 7 to 11 cycles. TCRdb reprocessed the 5' RACE reads via MiXCR and lists one record per CDR3 protein. The sample has 1.5 million to 2 million distinct CDR3 sequences, around half seen once. The sequence was obtained from a woman between 40 and 50 years old in good health. Sequences were obtained from blood. The gene calls are TRBV12-5 and TRBJ1-2; 12 bases match TRBD1. This chain's CDR3 is CASGLVRGTGGYYGYTF. In nucleotides, the CDR3 is TGTGCTAGTGGTTTGGTACGCGGGACAGGGGGCTACTATGGCTACACCTTC.